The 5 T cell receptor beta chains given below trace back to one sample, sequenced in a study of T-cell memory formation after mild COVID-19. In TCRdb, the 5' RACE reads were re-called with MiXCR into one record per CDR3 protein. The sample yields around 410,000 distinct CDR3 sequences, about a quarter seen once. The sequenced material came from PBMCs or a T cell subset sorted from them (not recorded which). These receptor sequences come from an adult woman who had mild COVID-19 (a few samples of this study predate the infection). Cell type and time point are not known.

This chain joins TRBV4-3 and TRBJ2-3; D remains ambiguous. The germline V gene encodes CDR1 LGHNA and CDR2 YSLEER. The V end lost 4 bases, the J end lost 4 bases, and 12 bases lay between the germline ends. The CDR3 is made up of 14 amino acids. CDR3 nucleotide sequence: TGCGCCAGCAGCCCAGGTGATGGTTCAGATACGCAGTATTTT. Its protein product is CASSPGDGSDTQYF.

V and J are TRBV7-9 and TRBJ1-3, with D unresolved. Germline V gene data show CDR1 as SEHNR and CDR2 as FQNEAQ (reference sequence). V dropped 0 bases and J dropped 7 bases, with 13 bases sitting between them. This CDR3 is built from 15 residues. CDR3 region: CASSLALSSANTIYF. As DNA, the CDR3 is TGTGCCAGCAGCTTAGCTCTGTCCTCGGCGAACACCATATATTTT.

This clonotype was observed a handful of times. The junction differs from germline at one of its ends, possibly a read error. Here the CDR3 reads CASSPGVAGGADTQYF. CDR3 nucleotide sequence: TGTGCCAGCAGCCCCGGGGTAGCGGGAGGCGCAGATACACAGTATTTT. The chain is built from TRBV7-2 and TRBJ2-3; 10 nucleotides align to TRBD2. The CDR3 has 16 residues. CDR1 and CDR2 (germline): SGHTA, FQGNSA.

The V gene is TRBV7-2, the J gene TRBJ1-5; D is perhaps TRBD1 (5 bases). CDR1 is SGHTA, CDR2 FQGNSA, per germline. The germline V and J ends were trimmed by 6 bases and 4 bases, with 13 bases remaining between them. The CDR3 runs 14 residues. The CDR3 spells CASRRGVGNQPQHF. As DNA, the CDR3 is TGTGCCAGCAGGCGAGGGGTCGGGAATCAGCCCCAGCATTTT.

Here the CDR3 DNA reads TGCAGCGTTTCAGGATCCTCCAATCCCTACGAGCAGTACTTC. Amino acids: CSVSGSSNPYEQYF. V gene TRBV29-1 combines with J gene TRBJ2-7, with D unresolved. CDR1 is SQVTM, CDR2 ANQGSEA, per germline. Trimming pared 5 bases from V and 2 bases from J, leaving 16 bases between. This CDR3 is built from 14 residues.